This TCR beta chain is drawn from a study of a mutant IDH1 vaccine in newly diagnosed glioma listed by TCRdb under 2021. Turning to the overall study: In the chemotherapy-containing groups, vaccination started alongside temozolomide cycles, whereas in patients who had radiotherapy alone it started 4-6 weeks after radiotherapy. Of the 30 or so patients who were treated, around 60% were male and roughly 38% were female, and the mean age was approximately 40 years. Prior to enrollment, standard therapy consisting of radiotherapy alone, temozolomide alone, or radiochemotherapy with temozolomide had been administered to patients, with the combination being received by most patients. Visit V12 was the week-35 safety follow-up and visit V13 was the week-47 end of study. Six visits were used for peripheral blood collection: V03 (baseline), V05, V07, V10, V12 and V13. Longitudinal TCRB deep sequencing was performed for about two dozen treated patients wherever samples were available for exploratory analyses.

The sample holds one count of this clone. Its antigen is still unknown. No much larger clone exists at a distance of one base, and base qualities are not known. The CDR3 measures 15 amino acids from cysteine to phenylalanine. This entry keeps only the CDR3 DNA: 45 bases, framed from base 1. CDR1 and CDR2 were assigned from the germline V gene (reference sequence) as GTSNPN and SVGIG. Trimming costs V 5 bases and J 4 bases, and their ends lie 20 bases apart. What the work shows at the level of the full study, not this receptor alone: No apparent relationship was observed between pseudoprogression and alterations in the top peripheral T cell clonotypes detected by TCRB sequencing. Across multiple MHC alleles, vaccine-induced immune responses were seen in about 93% of patients. The authors stated that sample limitations prevented analyses of patient blood samples from being reproduced. PBMC samples for TCRB deep sequencing were selected based on availability.

Reading the label with the study, this specimen's time point is: week 35, safety follow-up. Each vaccine dose, consisting of 300 ug of a 20-mer mutant IDH1 peptide in Montanide, was administered subcutaneously with topical imiquimod. Eight vaccinations were administered to patients in weeks 1, 3, 5, 7, 11, 15, 19 and 23, corresponding to visits V03 through V10. All donors had newly diagnosed IDH1-mutant astrocytomas of WHO grade 3 or 4 that showed loss of nuclear ATRX. The samples were drawn from NOA16, a multicentre, single-arm, open-label phase I trial in Germany that tested a mutant IDH1 peptide vaccine in humans for the first time. Genomic DNA for TCRB sequencing was extracted from EDTA blood using the DNeasy Blood and Tissue Kit. The library was produced with the immunoSEQ multiplex PCR assay. Rearranged TCR beta chain sequences were amplified using the hsTCRB Kit according to the manufacturer's protocol. Sequencing of TCRB libraries was carried out on an Illumina MiSeq. Per the authors' processing: Demultiplexing, trimming and gene mapping were performed with the kit vendor's proprietary platform. TCRdb took this table from immuneACCESS and kept in-frame rearrangements with V and J called. Such tables lack part of the clones; where checked against another copy, unresolved V genes explain under half of the gap, and the rest is unexplained. That table gives V, J and clone size, and the DNA gave D and trimming. The sample has 33,000 or so clones on record, 60% to 85% of them singletons. About 9.3% of the sample belongs to the ten largest clones.

The material was PBMCs, obtained from a glioma patient whose treatment included an IDH1 peptide vaccine. The chain employs TRBV30 and TRBJ2-5, with a tentative D call of TRBD1 or TRBD2, each matching 5 bases. The clonotype originates from a woman in her 30s with glioma. Some clones in this sample may be carry-over from other donors' samples. At the DNA level, the sequence is TGTGCCTGGGACAGTTACCAGGGCCGGGGAGAGACCCAGTACTTC. This translates into CAWDSYQGRGETQYF.